Sequencing of this TCR beta chain was carried out in a study of blood T cell repertoires in COVID-19. Remarks on this clone: Other DNA sequences in the sample encode the same CDR3.

Profiling relied on immunoSEQ multiplex PCR, and the TCRdb table lists in-frame clones only, not all of them. Of 200,000 to 250,000 clones listed, 80% to 85% are singletons. From germline, CDR1 is LGHDT and CDR2 YNNKEL (reference sequence). The V end lost 2 bases, the J end lost 1 base, and 8 bases lay between the germline ends. The CDR3 covers 14 residues. This clonotype was obtained from a woman of 80 years or more with COVID-19, enrolled during active disease. This chain uses TRBV3-1 (or the pseudogene TRBV3-2) with TRBJ1-2, with D possibly matching TRBD1 (6 bases). The sequenced material came from peripheral blood. The CDR3 DNA follows: TGTGCCAGCAGCCAATTGGACAGTAACTATGGCTACACCTTC. This translates into CASSQLDSNYGYTF.